This is a list of T cell receptor beta chains from one sample in a study of patients and donors after allogeneic stem cell transplantation. TCRdb re-called the RT-PCR reads through MiXCR, storing one row per CDR3 protein. The table has around 200,000 distinct CDR3 sequences, around 40% seen once. Sequenced: blood, either unsorted or a sorted T cell fraction (not recorded which). These receptors came from a human donor who was either an allogeneic HSCT recipient or a stem cell or donor lymphocyte infusion donor (not recorded which). It is not recorded whose cells these are; they may come from a transplant donor. Each CDR3 is given with its conserved first and last residue. Fields, in order: J gene, V gene, clone size, D gene, CDR3 DNA, CDR3 protein. D genes are given only for firm matches. Clone size is stated in some rows and not others, as once, few, many or a class when expanded.

j_call: TRBJ1-1
v_call: TRBV27
clone_size: few
d_call: -
cdr3_nt: TGTGCCAGCAGTTTTCGCGGGGGCTACACTGAAGCTTTCTTT
cdr3_aa: CASSFRGGYTEAFF

j_call: TRBJ1-3
v_call: TRBV7-9
clone_size: few
d_call: -
cdr3_nt: -
cdr3_aa: CASSFGAGGSSGNTIYF

j_call: TRBJ2-3
v_call: TRBV29-1
clone_size: -
d_call: TRBD1
cdr3_nt: TGCAGCGTAACTACAGGGGCCTCGGAAGGGACGCAGTATTTT
cdr3_aa: CSVTTGASEGTQYF

j_call: TRBJ1-5
v_call: TRBV20-1
clone_size: few
d_call: -
cdr3_nt: TGCAGTGCTTGGGACGGCGGCAATCAGCCCCAGCATTTT
cdr3_aa: CSAWDGGNQPQHF

j_call: TRBJ1-1
v_call: TRBV5-1
clone_size: few
d_call: -
cdr3_nt: TGCGCCAGCAGCTTAATGGTTATGAACACTGAAGCTTTCTTT
cdr3_aa: CASSLMVMNTEAFF

j_call: TRBJ1-6
v_call: TRBV20-1
clone_size: -
d_call: -
cdr3_nt: TGCAGTGCTAGCAGGGGAGGTCGTGATTCACCCCTCCACTTT
cdr3_aa: CSASRGGRDSPLHF

j_call: TRBJ1-1
v_call: TRBV12-3/TRBV12-4
clone_size: many
d_call: TRBD1
cdr3_nt: TGTGCCAGCAGCTGGACAGGGGCCCCTGAAGCTTTCTTT
cdr3_aa: CASSWTGAPEAFF

j_call: TRBJ1-2
v_call: TRBV20-1
clone_size: -
d_call: -
cdr3_nt: TGCAGTGCTCGCGGGACATGGGGAGACTACACCTTC
cdr3_aa: CSARGTWGDYTF

j_call: TRBJ1-3
v_call: TRBV18
clone_size: few
d_call: -
cdr3_nt: TGTGCCAGCTCCACAGGGAACGGAAACACCATATATTTT
cdr3_aa: CASSTGNGNTIYF

j_call: TRBJ1-1
v_call: TRBV5-4
clone_size: many
d_call: TRBD1
cdr3_nt: TGTGCCAGCAGCAGATATACAGGGGAGAGGGCTTTCTTT
cdr3_aa: CASSRYTGERAFF

j_call: TRBJ1-1
v_call: TRBV11-2
clone_size: few
d_call: -
cdr3_nt: TGTGCCAGCAGCCCCTCTCGGGGGGGTTGGACTGAAGCTTTCTTT
cdr3_aa: CASSPSRGGWTEAFF

j_call: TRBJ1-3
v_call: TRBV13
clone_size: once
d_call: -
cdr3_nt: TGTGCCAGCAGCTTGGGACCTACGCCCTCTGGAAACACCATATATTTT
cdr3_aa: CASSLGPTPSGNTIYF

j_call: TRBJ1-1
v_call: TRBV25-1
clone_size: -
d_call: -
cdr3_nt: TGTGCCAGCAGTGGCCTCGGGTCCAACACTGAAGCTTTCTTT
cdr3_aa: CASSGLGSNTEAFF

j_call: TRBJ2-1
v_call: TRBV29-1
clone_size: -
d_call: -
cdr3_nt: TGCAGCGTTGAGGGCAGCTACAATGAGCAGTTCTTC
cdr3_aa: CSVEGSYNEQFF

j_call: TRBJ1-2
v_call: TRBV4-3
clone_size: -
d_call: -
cdr3_nt: TGCGCCAGCAGCCAAGGGTCCAGGGGCGGCTATGGCTACACCTTC
cdr3_aa: CASSQGSRGGYGYTF

j_call: TRBJ1-1
v_call: TRBV12-3/TRBV12-4
clone_size: -
d_call: TRBD1
cdr3_nt: TGTGCCAGCAGCCCCTTTACAGGGGCTGCAGCGGAAGCTTTCTTT
cdr3_aa: CASSPFTGAAAEAFF

j_call: TRBJ1-1
v_call: TRBV4-2
clone_size: -
d_call: -
cdr3_nt: TGTGCCAGCAGCCGGTCGAAGGGCAGCTTGAACACTGAAGCTTTCTTT
cdr3_aa: CASSRSKGSLNTEAFF

j_call: TRBJ1-1
v_call: TRBV18
clone_size: -
d_call: -
cdr3_nt: TGTGCCAGCTCACCACGGGCGGCCGGGGCCCGTGAAGCTTTCTTT
cdr3_aa: CASSPRAAGAREAFF

j_call: TRBJ2-1
v_call: TRBV19
clone_size: -
d_call: -
cdr3_nt: TGTGCCAGTAGTATATCTAGTCCTTATTGGGATGAGCAGTTCTTC
cdr3_aa: CASSISSPYWDEQFF

j_call: TRBJ2-5
v_call: TRBV12-3/TRBV12-4
clone_size: few
d_call: TRBD1
cdr3_nt: TGTGCCAGCAGTTTTGTCAGGGGGATGAAGACCCAGTACTTC
cdr3_aa: CASSFVRGMKTQYF

j_call: TRBJ1-2
v_call: TRBV29-1
clone_size: -
d_call: -
cdr3_nt: TGCAGCGTTGCCAGGAGACAGTCTATTAACTATGGCTACACCTTC
cdr3_aa: CSVARRQSINYGYTF

j_call: TRBJ1-5
v_call: TRBV12-3/TRBV12-4
clone_size: few
d_call: -
cdr3_nt: TGTGCCAGCAGTAGACAGGAGAATCAGCCCCAGCATTTT
cdr3_aa: CASSRQENQPQHF

j_call: TRBJ1-2
v_call: TRBV12-3/TRBV12-4
clone_size: few
d_call: -
cdr3_nt: TGTGCCAGCAGTTTTCACGGGGGCGCGTCTGGCTACACCTTC
cdr3_aa: CASSFHGGASGYTF

j_call: TRBJ1-6
v_call: TRBV30
clone_size: -
d_call: TRBD1
cdr3_nt: TGTGCCTGGAGTGTACACAGGGGAAATCTTTATTCACCCCTCCACTTT
cdr3_aa: CAWSVHRGNLYSPLHF

j_call: TRBJ2-5
v_call: TRBV10-3
clone_size: -
d_call: -
cdr3_nt: TGTGCCATCAGTCCAGGGACGGGGGAGACCCAGTACTTC
cdr3_aa: CAISPGTGETQYF

j_call: TRBJ1-5
v_call: TRBV12-3/TRBV12-4
clone_size: -
d_call: -
cdr3_nt: TGTGCCAGCAGTCGGCGAGGTGTTGGGAATCAGCCCCAGCATTTT
cdr3_aa: CASSRRGVGNQPQHF

j_call: TRBJ1-4
v_call: TRBV20-1
clone_size: -
d_call: -
cdr3_nt: TGCAGTGCTAGAGATCCCGGGAGGGGGAATGAAAAACTGTTTTTT
cdr3_aa: CSARDPGRGNEKLFF

j_call: TRBJ2-7
v_call: TRBV10-3
clone_size: -
d_call: -
cdr3_nt: TGTGCCATCAGTGACCCCTCGGGGAACCTCTACGAGCAGTACTTC
cdr3_aa: CAISDPSGNLYEQYF

j_call: TRBJ1-1
v_call: TRBV12-3/TRBV12-4
clone_size: -
d_call: -
cdr3_nt: TGTGCCAGCAGTACCCAGACGGACCGGGTCTTT
cdr3_aa: CASSTQTDRVF

j_call: TRBJ1-1
v_call: TRBV5-6
clone_size: -
d_call: -
cdr3_nt: TGTGCCAGCAGCTTTGATCTTAACACTGAAGCTTTCTTT
cdr3_aa: CASSFDLNTEAFF

j_call: TRBJ2-7
v_call: TRBV25-1
clone_size: -
d_call: TRBD1
cdr3_nt: TGTGCCAGCAGTGCCCCCGGACAGGGGGCCTACGAGCAGTACTTC
cdr3_aa: CASSAPGQGAYEQYF

j_call: TRBJ2-4
v_call: TRBV28
clone_size: few
d_call: -
cdr3_nt: TGTGCCAGCAGTCCCCATCCGGCGGTAGCCAAAAACATTCAGTACTTC
cdr3_aa: CASSPHPAVAKNIQYF

j_call: TRBJ2-7
v_call: TRBV20-1
clone_size: -
d_call: -
cdr3_nt: TGCAGTGCTAGCCCCCAGAGGGCAGCCTACGAGCAGTACTTC
cdr3_aa: CSASPQRAAYEQYF

j_call: TRBJ1-6
v_call: TRBV5-6
clone_size: few
d_call: TRBD1
cdr3_nt: TGTGCCAGCAGCCTCCTGGTGGGGACAGGGGAATGGGCACCCCTCCACTTT
cdr3_aa: CASSLLVGTGEWAPLHF

j_call: TRBJ1-2
v_call: TRBV27
clone_size: few
d_call: -
cdr3_nt: TGTGCCAGCAGCTTACTGGGTGAGATTGATGGCTACACCTTC
cdr3_aa: CASSLLGEIDGYTF

j_call: TRBJ2-2
v_call: TRBV4-1
clone_size: few
d_call: -
cdr3_nt: TGCGCCAGCAGCCGAGAAACGGGAATCATCGGGGAGCTGTTTTTT
cdr3_aa: CASSRETGIIGELFF

j_call: TRBJ2-1
v_call: TRBV12-3/TRBV12-4
clone_size: once
d_call: TRBD2
cdr3_nt: TGTGCCAGCAGGCTCTCTAGCGGGGGGACCTACAATGAGCAGTTCTTC
cdr3_aa: CASRLSSGGTYNEQFF

j_call: TRBJ2-2
v_call: TRBV28
clone_size: -
d_call: TRBD2
cdr3_nt: TGTGCCAGCAGCCGTCTCAGACTAGCGGGGGACACCGGGGAGCTGTTTTTT
cdr3_aa: CASSRLRLAGDTGELFF

j_call: TRBJ1-5
v_call: TRBV7-8
clone_size: few
d_call: -
cdr3_nt: TGTGCCAGCAGCCCCCGACTGGCAGGCTATAGCAATCAGCCCCAGCATTTT
cdr3_aa: CASSPRLAGYSNQPQHF

j_call: TRBJ1-2
v_call: TRBV11-1
clone_size: few
d_call: TRBD1
cdr3_nt: TGTGCCAGCAGCCTAAGGACAGGGGGTGACTATGGCTACACCTTC
cdr3_aa: CASSLRTGGDYGYTF

j_call: TRBJ1-1
v_call: TRBV11-2
clone_size: -
d_call: TRBD1
cdr3_nt: TGTGCCAGCAGCAAAGGGACAGGTGAGATGAACACTGAAGCTTTCTTT
cdr3_aa: CASSKGTGEMNTEAFF

j_call: TRBJ1-2
v_call: TRBV10-3
clone_size: -
d_call: -
cdr3_nt: TGTGCCATCAACCGGGACCGATCAAATGGCTACACCTTC
cdr3_aa: CAINRDRSNGYTF

j_call: TRBJ2-7
v_call: TRBV24-1
clone_size: -
d_call: -
cdr3_nt: TGTGCCACCAGTGATTCGAACAAGATCTACGAGCAGTACTTC
cdr3_aa: CATSDSNKIYEQYF

j_call: TRBJ1-5
v_call: TRBV2
clone_size: few
d_call: -
cdr3_nt: TGTGCCAGCAGCTCTCAGGGTTGGCAGCCCCAGCATTTT
cdr3_aa: CASSSQGWQPQHF

j_call: TRBJ1-1
v_call: TRBV24-1
clone_size: -
d_call: -
cdr3_nt: TGTGCCACCAGCCCCAAATATGGAAACACTGAAGCTTTCTTT
cdr3_aa: CATSPKYGNTEAFF

j_call: TRBJ1-4
v_call: TRBV6-5
clone_size: few
d_call: -
cdr3_nt: TGTGCCAGCAGTTACACTCAGGGTGCAACTAATGAAAAACTGTTTTTT
cdr3_aa: CASSYTQGATNEKLFF

j_call: TRBJ2-1
v_call: TRBV5-1
clone_size: -
d_call: -
cdr3_nt: TGCGCCAGCTCTTGGCTGGGGAGGGGGAATGAGCAGTTCTTC
cdr3_aa: CASSWLGRGNEQFF

j_call: TRBJ1-2
v_call: TRBV27
clone_size: few
d_call: TRBD1
cdr3_nt: TGTGCCAGCAGTGACGGGACAGGGACGGCAAAGGGCTACACCTTC
cdr3_aa: CASSDGTGTAKGYTF

j_call: TRBJ1-5
v_call: TRBV7-2
clone_size: -
d_call: -
cdr3_nt: TGTGCCAGCAGCTTAGTTGATGATCAGCCCCAGCATTTT
cdr3_aa: CASSLVDDQPQHF

j_call: TRBJ1-3
v_call: TRBV12-3/TRBV12-4
clone_size: few
d_call: TRBD1
cdr3_nt: TGTGCCAGCATTGCGGGACAGCTCTCTGGAAACACCATATATTTT
cdr3_aa: CASIAGQLSGNTIYF

j_call: TRBJ1-2
v_call: TRBV28
clone_size: -
d_call: -
cdr3_nt: TGTGCCAGCAGTGGGATCGTGTCTACCTATGGCTACACCTTC
cdr3_aa: CASSGIVSTYGYTF

j_call: TRBJ1-2
v_call: TRBV24-1
clone_size: -
d_call: -
cdr3_nt: TGTGCCACCAGTGATTTGAATTGGGGCTACACCTTC
cdr3_aa: CATSDLNWGYTF

j_call: TRBJ2-7
v_call: TRBV18
clone_size: -
d_call: -
cdr3_nt: TGTGCCAGCTCACTACGGGACCGGGACAACTACGAGCAGTACTTC
cdr3_aa: CASSLRDRDNYEQYF

j_call: TRBJ2-1
v_call: TRBV20-1
clone_size: -
d_call: -
cdr3_nt: TGCAGTGCTAGTATCGATGAGCAGTTCTTC
cdr3_aa: CSASIDEQFF

j_call: TRBJ1-5
v_call: TRBV12-3/TRBV12-4
clone_size: few
d_call: -
cdr3_nt: TGTGCCAGCAGTTTATCGGACATCCCGGGGGCCAATCAGCCCCAGCATTTT
cdr3_aa: CASSLSDIPGANQPQHF

j_call: TRBJ1-1
v_call: TRBV27
clone_size: -
d_call: TRBD1
cdr3_nt: TGTGCCAGCAGTCCGCACAGGGGGCAGGCTGAAGCTTTCTTT
cdr3_aa: CASSPHRGQAEAFF

j_call: TRBJ2-1
v_call: TRBV3-1
clone_size: -
d_call: -
cdr3_nt: TGTGCCAGCAGCCGAGGGGTGTCCTACAATGAGCAGTTCTTC
cdr3_aa: CASSRGVSYNEQFF

j_call: TRBJ2-7
v_call: TRBV12-3/TRBV12-4
clone_size: few
d_call: -
cdr3_nt: TGTGCCAGCACCCTTGGATACGAGCAGTACTTC
cdr3_aa: CASTLGYEQYF

j_call: TRBJ1-5
v_call: TRBV25-1
clone_size: few
d_call: TRBD1
cdr3_nt: TGTGCCACCTCACAGGGGACTCAGCCCCAGCATTTT
cdr3_aa: CATSQGTQPQHF